Shown below are 13 T cell receptor beta chains from a single sample sequenced in a study of OX40 agonist ivuxolimab in advanced cancers. Produced via immunoSEQ multiplex PCR; TCRdb's table is partial and in-frame only. The sample lists 53,000 or so clones; roughly 84% were seen once. Sequencing was performed on CD4+ or CD8+ T cells sorted from blood, taken in a trial of the OX40 agonist ivuxolimab. The receptors shown here come from an adult with an advanced solid tumor such as melanoma, head and neck, liver or kidney cancer.

The V and J genes are TRBV19 and TRBJ1-5; D is possibly TRBD1 (6 bases). Germline values: CDR1 LNHDA, CDR2 SQIVND (reference sequence). Trimming cost V 0 bases and J 4 bases, with 16 bases left between them. The CDR3 extends over 17 amino acids. The DNA for the CDR3 is TGTGCCAGTAGTATAGAGGGGGCGCCCCTTCGGAATCAGCCCCAGCATTTT. It codes for CASSIEGAPLRNQPQHF. The full variable domain, completed using reference TRBV19 and TRBJ1-5, is DGGITQSPKYLFRKEGQNVTLSCEQNLNHDAMYWYRQDPGQGLRLIYYSQIVNDFQKGDIAEGYSVSREKKESFPLTVTSAQKNPTAFYLCASSIEGAPLRNQPQHFGDGTRLSIL.

The chain has TRBV6-5 and TRBJ2-2; a possible D gene is TRBD2 (5 bases). Looked up from germline, CDR1 is MNHEY and CDR2 is SVGAGI. The CDR3 runs 14 residues. The V gene lost 5 bases and the J gene lost 4 bases, with 11 bases spanning the gap. The CDR3 loop reads CASSRTGSTGELFF. In DNA form, the CDR3 reads TGTGCCAGCAGTCGGACGGGGAGCACCGGGGAGCTGTTTTTT.

The CDR3 region is CASSPPGTESTDTQYF. In DNA form, the CDR3 reads TGTGCCAGCTCACCACCGGGGACCGAAAGCACAGATACGCAGTATTTT. J is TRBJ2-3 and V is TRBV18; D possibly matches TRBD1 or TRBD2 (5 bases each). Germline V gene lookup returns CDR1 KGHSH and CDR2 LQKENI. V lost 0 bases to trimming and J lost 0 bases, with 10 bases between them. The CDR3 covers 16 residues.

The rearrangement links TRBV6-1 to TRBJ2-2, with 7 bases lining up with TRBD2. The ends lost 4 bases at V and 5 bases at J; junction bases unmatched: 16. The V gene's germline CDR1 is MNHNS and CDR2 SASEGT. The CDR3 spans 18 residues. The CDR3 sequence: CASSGGPMGGRVTGELFF. CDR3 DNA: TGTGCCAGCAGTGGGGGTCCTATGGGAGGGAGAGTAACCGGGGAGCTGTTTTTT.

CDR3 coding DNA: TGCGCCAGCAGCCGAGGACAGGGGGCAAGGTACGAGCAGTACTTC. It translates to CASSRGQGARYEQYF. The rearrangement links TRBV4-1 to TRBJ2-7, with 11 nucleotides matching TRBD1. With 4 bases clipped from V and 4 bases from J, the junction kept 6 bases outside the gene matches. CDR1 is MGHRA, CDR2 YSYEKL, per germline. This CDR3 comprises 15 residues.

Here the CDR3 DNA reads TGTGCCAGCAGCAACGGTGGGGGGGTTAACAATCAGCCCCAGCATTTT. This translates into CASSNGGGVNNQPQHF. The chain employs TRBV5-4 and TRBJ1-5, with D perhaps TRBD1 (5 bases). This CDR3 spans 16 amino acids. Germline values: CDR1 SGHNT, CDR2 YYREEE (reference sequence). Trimming took off 4 bases at V and 3 bases at J, with 17 bases between the two ends.

This CDR3 reads CASSTDRSSYNEQFF. The CDR3 DNA follows: TGTGCCAGCAGTACCGACAGGTCCTCCTACAATGAGCAGTTCTTC. V gene TRBV6-5 combines with J gene TRBJ2-1, with D possibly TRBD1 on 6 matching bases. The CDR3 runs 15 residues. Looked up from germline, CDR1 is MNHEY and CDR2 is SVGAGI. Trimming stripped 5 bases from V and 0 bases from J, with 11 bases between.

This clone was seen just once. This sequence joins TRBV9 and TRBJ1-1; D is undetermined. Trimming stripped 4 bases from V and 1 base from J, with 14 bases between. CDR1 and CDR2 from the germline V gene are SGDLS and YYNGEE. The CDR3 covers 15 residues. CDR3 loop: CASSSRGFSNTEAFF. The CDR3 bases are TGTGCCAGCAGCTCCCGGGGATTCTCGAACACTGAAGCTTTCTTT. Based on the CDR3 plus reference TRBV9 and TRBJ1-1, the full variable domain is DSGVTQTPKHLITATGQRVTLRCSPRSGDLSVYWYQQSLDQGLQFLIQYYNGEERAKGNILERFSAQQFPDLHSELNLSSLELGDSALYFCASSSRGFSNTEAFFGQGTRLTVV.

The chain employs TRBV5-1 and TRBJ1-1, with D unresolved. The germline CDR1 and CDR2 sequences are SGHRS and YFSETQ. The CDR3 consists of 17 residues. Trimming took 0 bases from V and 0 from J, leaving 15 bases between them. CDR3 amino acids: CASSLADGGVLNTEAFF. In DNA, the CDR3 is TGCGCCAGCAGCTTGGCCGATGGCGGGGTCCTGAACACTGAAGCTTTCTTT.

For the CDR3, the DNA is TGTGCCAGCAGCTCTAGGGCGGGGTCTAACTATGGCTACACCTTC. Amino acids: CASSSRAGSNYGYTF. V usage is TRBV7-9 and J usage is TRBJ1-2, with D uncertain. Germline CDR1 SEHNR, CDR2 FQNEAQ (reference sequence). Trimming pared 4 bases from V and 0 bases from J, leaving 12 bases between. The CDR3 is 15 amino acids.

J is TRBJ2-3 and V is TRBV20-1; D gene ambiguous. Per the germline V gene, CDR1 is DFQATT and CDR2 is SNEGSKA (reference sequence). CDR3 length equals 11 residues. V was shortened by 6 bases and J by 6 bases, with 10 bases between the two germline ends. For the CDR3, the DNA is TGCAGTGCCCACTACGGGGATACGCAGTATTTT. Protein sequence: CSAHYGDTQYF.

The chain carries TRBV6-1 and TRBJ1-2, with 11 bases lining up with TRBD1. The CDR3 spans 16 residues. The V and J ends lost 2 bases and 8 bases, in that order; junction bases with no gene match: 10. CDR1 and CDR2 from the germline V gene are MNHNS and SASEGT. The CDR3 is CASSEWTGGGFEGYTF. In DNA form, the CDR3 reads TGTGCCAGCAGTGAATGGACAGGGGGCGGGTTTGAGGGCTACACCTTC.

The V and J genes are TRBV28 and TRBJ1-3, with unresolved D. V was clipped by 7 bases and J by 4 bases, with 11 bases between them. Germline CDR1 reads MDHEN; CDR2 reads SYDVKM. The CDR3 runs 13 residues. CDR3 residues: CASIGRTGNTIYF. The CDR3 DNA reads TGTGCCAGCATCGGACGGACGGGAAACACCATATATTTT.